This T cell receptor (beta chain) was identified during a study of shared clonotypes between healthy human individuals. TCRdb's copy holds only in-frame clones and misses some; the assay was immunoSEQ multiplex PCR. Here the sample spans about 820,000 clones, approximately 92% being singletons. Germline V gene data show CDR1 as SGHAT and CDR2 as FQNNGV. This CDR3 contains 13 residues. Trimming removed 3 bases at V and 2 bases at J, with 8 bases between. Naive CD8 populations comprised CD45RO-negative cells positively selected for CCR7, excluding terminally differentiated effector memory CD45RA+ cells. Points on this clone: Distinct nucleotide sequences in the sample also encode this CDR3.

Input material: naive CD8+ T cells sorted from blood. The chain links TRBV11-2 to TRBJ2-7, with D hard to call. The clonotype originates from a man between 25 and 39 years old in good health. This CDR3 is CASSLGTAYEQYF. The CDR3 DNA sequence: TGTGCCAGCAGCTTGGGCACGGCCTACGAGCAGTACTTC. Full variable domain (missing parts from reference TRBV11-2 and TRBJ2-7): EAGVAQSPRYKIIEKRQSVAFWCNPISGHATLYWYQQILGQGPKLLIQFQNNGVVDDSQLPKDRFSAERLKGVDSTLKIQPAKLEDSAVYLCASSLGTAYEQYFGPGTRLTVT.